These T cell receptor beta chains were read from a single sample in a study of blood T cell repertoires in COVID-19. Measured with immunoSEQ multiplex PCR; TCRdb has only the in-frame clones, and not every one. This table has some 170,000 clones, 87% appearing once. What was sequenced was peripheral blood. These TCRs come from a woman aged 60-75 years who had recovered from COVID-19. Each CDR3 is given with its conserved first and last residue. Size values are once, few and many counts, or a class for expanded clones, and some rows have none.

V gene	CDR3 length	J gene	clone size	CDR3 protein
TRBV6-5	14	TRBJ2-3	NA	CASTDWGDTDTQYF
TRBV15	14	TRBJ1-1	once	CATSGITGLTEAFF
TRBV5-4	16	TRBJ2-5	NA	CASSPTGGSYQETQYF
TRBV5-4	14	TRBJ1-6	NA	CASSFLQGNSPLHF
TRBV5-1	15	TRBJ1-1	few	CASSQGQGAGTEAFF
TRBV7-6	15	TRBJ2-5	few	CASSLARTSGGPPNF
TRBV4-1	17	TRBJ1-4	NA	CASRRATEGATNEKLFF
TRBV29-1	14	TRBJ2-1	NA	CSAGRAQTNNEQFF
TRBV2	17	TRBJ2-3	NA	CASSPLDVWGGTDTQYF
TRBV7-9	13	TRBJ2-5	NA	CASSYRGGQTQYF
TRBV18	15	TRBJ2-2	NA	CASSRGQLNTGELFF
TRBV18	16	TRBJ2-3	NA	CASSPPARGAGGTQYF
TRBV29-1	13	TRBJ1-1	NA	CSVVTAGNPEAFF
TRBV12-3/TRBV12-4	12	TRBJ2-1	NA	CASIWGEGEQFF
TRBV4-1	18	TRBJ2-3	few	CASSQELDSGASTDTQYF
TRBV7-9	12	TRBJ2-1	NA	CASSRGGNEQFF
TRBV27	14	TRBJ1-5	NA	CASSVRQGGQPQHF
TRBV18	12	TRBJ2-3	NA	CASSPAADTQYF
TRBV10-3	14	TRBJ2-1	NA	CAMGTSGGYNEQFF
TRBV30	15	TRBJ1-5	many	CAWSVPDRYNQPQHF
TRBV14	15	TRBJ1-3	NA	CASSLRRIRGNTIYF
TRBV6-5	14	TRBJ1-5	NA	CASRRPGHPQPQHF